The T cell receptor beta chain described here comes from a study of blood T cell repertoires in COVID-19. Study summary: Spain, Italy and the United States supplied samples that represented acute and convalescent COVID-19. In each case, the material was cDNA or gDNA derived from T cells, B-cell-depleted T cells, or PBMCs.

Researchers sorted participants into cohorts using their self-reported clinical history. Recovered Cohort 3 donors showed two negative PCRs, clearance, or symptom resolution. Method: immunoSEQ multiplex PCR; TCRdb's copy keeps in-frame clones and lacks some. Among approximately 240,000 clones listed, 80% to 95% were seen once. The TCR sequence derives from a woman younger than 30 who had recovered from COVID-19. The sequenced sample consisted of PBMCs or T cells enriched from blood (not recorded which).

DNA for the CDR3: TGTGCCAGCAGCCGGGGTCGCTACACTGAAGCTTTCTTT. Protein product: CASSRGRYTEAFF. J is TRBJ1-1 and V is TRBV6-5; no definite D call. Trimming cost V 6 bases and J 3 bases, with 11 bases left between them. Germline V gene sequence: CDR1 MNHEY, CDR2 SVGAGI. There are 13 residues in the CDR3.